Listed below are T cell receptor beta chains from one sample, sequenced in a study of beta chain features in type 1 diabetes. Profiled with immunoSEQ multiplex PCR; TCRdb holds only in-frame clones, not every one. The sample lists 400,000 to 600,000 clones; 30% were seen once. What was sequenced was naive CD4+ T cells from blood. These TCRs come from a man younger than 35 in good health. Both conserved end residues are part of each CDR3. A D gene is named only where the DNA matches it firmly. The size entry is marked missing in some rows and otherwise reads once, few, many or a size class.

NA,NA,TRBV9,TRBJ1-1,CASRRDRGAEAFF,TGTGCCAGCAGGAGAGACCGAGGCGCTGAAGCTTTCTTT
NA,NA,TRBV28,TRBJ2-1,CASSSVYNEQFF,TGTGCCAGCAGTTCTGTCTACAATGAGCAGTTCTTC
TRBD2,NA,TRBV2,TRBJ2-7,CASSLAGATYEQYF,TGTGCCAGCAGTTTAGCGGGAGCTACCTACGAGCAGTACTTC
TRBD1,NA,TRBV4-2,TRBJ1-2,CASSPAGQGAGRSDYTF,TGTGCCAGCAGCCCAGCCGGACAGGGGGCGGGCAGAAGTGACTACACCTTC
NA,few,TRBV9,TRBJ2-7,CASSAGQPGYEQYF,TGTGCCAGCAGCGCCGGGCAGCCGGGCTACGAGCAGTACTTC
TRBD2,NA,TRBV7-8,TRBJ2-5,CASSSRAGANLETQYF,TGTGCCAGCAGCTCCCGGGCGGGAGCGAACTTAGAGACCCAGTACTTC
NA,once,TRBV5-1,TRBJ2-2,CASSLPGGNTGELFF,TGCGCCAGCAGCCTCCCTGGGGGAAACACCGGGGAGCTGTTTTTT
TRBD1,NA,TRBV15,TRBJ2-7,CATSRETGAYEQYF,TGTGCCACCAGCAGAGAGACAGGGGCCTACGAGCAGTACTTC
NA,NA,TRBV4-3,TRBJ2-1,CASSRYGQYNEQFF,TGCGCCAGCAGCCGTTACGGGCAGTACAATGAGCAGTTCTTC
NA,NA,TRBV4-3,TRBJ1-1,CASSQDRDTEAFF,TGCGCCAGCAGCCAAGACAGAGACACTGAAGCTTTCTTT
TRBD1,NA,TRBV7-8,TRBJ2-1,CASSLFGTGGLNEQFF,TGTGCCAGCAGCTTATTCGGGACAGGGGGCTTGAATGAGCAGTTCTTC
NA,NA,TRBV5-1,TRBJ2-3,CASSPPSIADLTDTQYF,TGCGCCAGCAGCCCCCCGTCGATAGCGGACCTCACAGATACGCAGTATTTT
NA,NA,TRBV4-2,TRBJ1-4,CASSRPGTEKNEKLFF,TGTGCCAGCAGCCGACCCGGGACCGAGAAAAATGAAAAACTGTTTTTT
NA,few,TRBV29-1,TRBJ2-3,CSVDQGQDTQYF,TGCAGCGTTGACCAGGGCCAAGATACGCAGTATTTT
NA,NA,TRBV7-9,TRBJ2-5,CASSFEPPRGTQYF,TGTGCCAGCAGCTTCGAGCCACCAAGAGGGACCCAGTACTTC
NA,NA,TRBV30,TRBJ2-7,CAWSDPYEQYF,TGTGCCTGGAGTGACCCCTACGAGCAGTACTTC
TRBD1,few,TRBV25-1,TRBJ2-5,CASSGGQGPQETQYF,TGTGCCAGCAGTGGCGGACAGGGACCCCAAGAGACCCAGTACTTC
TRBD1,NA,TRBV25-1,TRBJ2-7,CASKGQGSYEQYF,TGTGCCAGCAAAGGACAGGGATCCTACGAGCAGTACTTC
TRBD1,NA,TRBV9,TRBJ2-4,CASSVGQDNIQYF,TGTGCCAGCAGCGTGGGACAGGATAACATTCAGTACTTC
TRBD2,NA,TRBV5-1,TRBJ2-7,CASSWGTSGYEQYF,TGCGCCAGCAGCTGGGGGACTAGCGGCTACGAGCAGTACTTC
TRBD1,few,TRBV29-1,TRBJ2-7,CSVIQGADYEQYF,TGCAGCGTGATACAGGGGGCCGACTACGAGCAGTACTTC
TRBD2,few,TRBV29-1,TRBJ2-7,CSVDASGSGEQYF,TGCAGCGTTGATGCTAGCGGGAGTGGCGAGCAGTACTTC
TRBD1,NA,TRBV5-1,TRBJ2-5,CASSPGQGQETQYF,TGCGCCAGCAGTCCGGGACAGGGCCAAGAGACCCAGTACTTC
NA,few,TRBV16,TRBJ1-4,CASSPRNTGTGEKLFF,TGTGCCAGCAGCCCTCGGAATACAGGGACGGGAGAAAAACTGTTTTTT
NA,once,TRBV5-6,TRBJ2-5,CASTANRVTQYF,TGTGCCAGCACCGCCAACAGGGTGACCCAGTACTTC
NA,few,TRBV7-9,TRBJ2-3,CASPPSGSSTDTQYF,TGTGCCAGCCCCCCGAGCGGTTCTAGCACAGATACGCAGTATTTT